One T cell receptor beta chain is described in this entry. The record originates from a study of early T cells in non-severe SARS-CoV-2 infection. Germline V gene lookup returns CDR1 MGHRA and CDR2 YSYEKL. The CDR3 spans 15 residues. J lost 5 bases, V lost 3 bases, and 9 bases had no gene match. MiXCR, run by TCRdb on the 5' RACE reads, gives a single entry per CDR3 protein. This sample has about 44,000 distinct CDR3 sequences; about 25% occur once, and the top ten carry approximately 4.4%. V usage is TRBV4-1 and J usage is TRBJ2-5; 7 nucleotides match TRBD2. Source: whole blood, taken at baseline. The receptor's source is an adult who was a healthcare worker with PCR-confirmed SARS-CoV-2 infection or an uninfected control (not recorded which). This chain's CDR3 is CASSHSGGRGETQYF. Written as DNA, the CDR3 is TGCGCCAGCAGCCACTCGGGGGGTCGGGGCGAGACCCAGTACTTC.